Detailed here is one T cell receptor (beta chain). Here immunoSEQ multiplex PCR was the method, and the copy in TCRdb shows in-frame clones only, minus some. This sample has under 200,000 clones, with roughly 84% found just once. Trimming removed 3 bases from V and 2 bases from J; junction bases left unmatched: 6. The CDR3 consists of 17 residues. Germline loops: CDR1 SGHTA, CDR2 FQGNSA. This entry belongs to a study of blood T cell repertoires in COVID-19. The sequenced sample consisted of peripheral blood. The chain uses TRBV7-2 and TRBJ2-3; 12 bases match TRBD2. The TCR was taken from an elderly woman with acute or convalescent COVID-19. Here the CDR3 DNA reads TGTGCCAGCAGCTTCCAAGGACTAGCGGGATCCACAGATACGCAGTATTTT. Its protein product is CASSFQGLAGSTDTQYF.